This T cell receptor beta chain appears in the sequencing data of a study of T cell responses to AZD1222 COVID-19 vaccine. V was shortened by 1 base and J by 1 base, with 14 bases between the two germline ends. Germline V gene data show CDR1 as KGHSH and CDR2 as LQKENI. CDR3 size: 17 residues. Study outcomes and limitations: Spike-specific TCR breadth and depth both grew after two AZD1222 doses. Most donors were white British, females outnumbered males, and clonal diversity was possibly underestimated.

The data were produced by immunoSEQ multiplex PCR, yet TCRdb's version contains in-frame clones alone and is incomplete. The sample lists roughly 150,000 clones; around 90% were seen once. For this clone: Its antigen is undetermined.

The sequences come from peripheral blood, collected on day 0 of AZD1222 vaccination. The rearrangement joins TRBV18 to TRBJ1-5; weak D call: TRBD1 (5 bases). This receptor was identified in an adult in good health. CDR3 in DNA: TGTGCCAGCTCACCACAGTCAGGGAGAAACAGCAATCAGCCCCAGCATTTT. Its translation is CASSPQSGRNSNQPQHF.